These 9 T cell receptor beta chains were sequenced from one sample in a study of blood T cells in healthy people across ages (dated by TCRdb to between 2015 and 2016). Receptor amplification or capture employed 5' RACE. Sequencing was carried out with an Illumina HiSeq 2500. The second PCR ran for about 7 to 11 cycles and used a J-beta primer mix along with a sample-barcoded 5' primer. TCRdb passed the public sequencing reads through fastp at Q25 and MiXCR, retaining productive beta sequences. Rows are unified per CDR3 protein, each entry keeping the most common DNA and genes. This sample lists 850,000 to 1,300,000 distinct CDR3 sequences; 35% to 50% were detected once. The top ten constitute approximately 17% of the sample. The sequenced sample was blood. All receptors come from a woman aged 60-75 years in good health.

The gene calls are TRBV21-1 and TRBJ2-7; the D segment call TRBD2 is taken from the table without a DNA check. TRBV21-1 is described as a pseudogene. This CDR3 spans 19 amino acids. CDR3 coding DNA: TGTGCCAGCAGCAAAGATCCCGCAGTCAAGCGGGAGGTTAACAATGAGCAGTACTTC. Its translation is CASSKDPAVKREVNNEQYF.

The chain employs TRBV12-3 or TRBV12-4 and TRBJ2-1; 9 bases line up with TRBD2. This CDR3 is 17 amino acids long. Trimming at V came to 2 bases and at J to 0 bases, leaving 5 bases not matched to a gene. Here the CDR3 reads CASSLLGLASSYNEQFF. The CDR3, as DNA: TGTGCCAGCAGTTTATTGGGACTAGCAAGCTCCTACAATGAGCAGTTCTTC.

A few counts support this clonotype. The rearrangement uses TRBV3-1 and TRBJ2-7, with TRBD1 matching over 8 bases. The V gene's germline CDR1 is LGHDT and CDR2 YNNKEL (reference sequence). The CDR3 is made up of 17 amino acids. Trimming took 4 bases from V and 5 from J; bases not matched to a gene: 16. CDR3 coding DNA: TGTGCCAGCAGCCGTAAGGCCCTGTGGGGACAGGTCAACGAGCAGTACTTC. Its translation: CASSRKALWGQVNEQYF.

The chain carries TRBV9 and TRBJ2-1; 10 bases are a match to TRBD2. CDR1 and CDR2 (germline): SGDLS, YYNGEE. J gave up 6 bases and V 1 base, and 10 bases lay outside the gene matches. The length of the CDR3 is 17 residues. This CDR3 reads CASSVWTRTSGPNEQFF. The CDR3 nucleotides read TGTGCCAGCAGCGTATGGACGAGGACTAGCGGCCCCAATGAGCAGTTCTTC.

The table lists this clonotype with a few counts. The chain combines TRBV11-2 with TRBJ2-3; 12 bases align to TRBD2. V dropped 5 bases and J dropped 0; count of bases not matched to a gene: 9. Per the germline V gene, CDR1 is SGHAT and CDR2 is FQNNGV. The CDR3 consists of 18 residues. DNA for the CDR3: TGTGCCAGCAGCCGAGGACTAGCGGGACGTTTTAGCACAGATACGCAGTATTTT. Translating gives CASSRGLAGRFSTDTQYF.

The chain uses TRBV3-1 and TRBJ1-2; no reliable D call. The CDR3 has 17 residues. The V end lost 1 base, the J end lost 4 bases, and 19 bases lay between the germline ends. Germline values: CDR1 LGHDT, CDR2 YNNKEL (reference sequence). The CDR3 DNA is TGTGCCAGCAGCCAAGGGTGGGCAGCCTCACACCCCTATGGCTACACCTTC. Its translation: CASSQGWAASHPYGYTF.

The chain links TRBV10-3 to TRBJ2-1, with D maybe TRBD1 (5 bases). Trimming removed 6 bases from V and 7 bases from J, with 10 bases in between. The CDR3 length is 12 residues. Germline V gene data show CDR1 as ENHRY and CDR2 as SYGVKD. The DNA of the CDR3 is TGTGCCATCAGAACCCAGGGAAATGAGCAGTTCTTC. This codes for CAIRTQGNEQFF.

The chain couples TRBV5-1 to TRBJ2-1; 13 positions agree with TRBD2. CDR1 is SGHRS, CDR2 YFSETQ, per germline. The junction had 8 bases not matched to a gene; V was cut back by 4 bases and J by 13 bases. CDR3 length: 14 amino acids. The CDR3 coding sequence is TGCGCCAGCAGCCTGGGGACTAGCGGGAAGGAACAGTTCTTC. Translation gives CASSLGTSGKEQFF.

V is TRBV12-3 or TRBV12-4 and J is TRBJ2-4; 11 positions agree with TRBD1. With V trimmed by 5 bases and J by 9 bases, 6 bases remained unmatched. The CDR3 covers 14 residues. The CDR3 DNA sequence: TGTGCCAGCAGTCCCGGGACAGGGGGGGGCATTCAGTACTTC. It specifies CASSPGTGGGIQYF.